This T cell receptor (beta chain) is drawn from a study of blood T cells in healthy people across ages. Findings of the study overall: Per-million-T-cell TCR beta diversity fell roughly linearly with age.

The use of a sample-barcoded 5' primer and a J-beta primer mix characterized a second PCR of about 6 to 11 cycles. Every cDNA molecule carried a tag from a template-switch adaptor bearing 12 random nucleotides. TCRdb processed the 5' RACE reads anew with MiXCR; each CDR3 protein has one entry. The sample has fewer than 900,000 distinct CDR3 sequences; roughly 45% are singletons. On this clonotype: The antigen is unknown.

The CDR3 totals 15 residues. From germline, CDR1 is SGHRS and CDR2 YFSETQ. Unmatched junction bases numbered 3, after V lost 2 bases and J lost 0 bases. Researchers report isolating at least 6.5 million PBMCs per sample. The chain uses TRBV5-1 and TRBJ2-3; the match to TRBD2 covers 7 bases. The sequence was collected from a woman aged 60 to 75 in good health. Sequencing was carried out using blood. The CDR3 nucleotides read TGCGCCAGCAGCTTTGACGGGAGGAGCACAGATACGCAGTATTTT. Encoded protein: CASSFDGRSTDTQYF.